One sample yielded the 14 T cell receptor beta chains listed below, sequenced in a study of blood T cell repertoires in COVID-19. Sequenced by immunoSEQ multiplex PCR; TCRdb stores in-frame clones only, minus some. The sample consists of around 380,000 clones, more than 65% of them appearing once. Sequencing was carried out using peripheral blood. These receptors came from a human donor with acute or convalescent COVID-19. The donor label of this sample is uncertain.

The CDR3 loop is CASSLSYKIMNTEAFF. In nucleotides, the CDR3 is TGTGCCAGCAGTTTATCGTACAAAATCATGAACACTGAAGCTTTCTTT. The V call is TRBV27, the J call TRBJ1-1; D call uncertain. The germline CDR1 and CDR2 sequences are MNHEY and SMNVEV (reference sequence). V gave up 0 bases and J gave up 0 bases, with 11 bases separating them. The CDR3 runs 16 residues.

The chain employs TRBV14 and TRBJ1-1; tentatively, D is TRBD1 (5 bases). The CDR3 spans 14 residues. CDR1 and CDR2 from the germline V gene are SGHDN and FVKESK. Trimming pared 0 bases from V and 11 bases from J, leaving 16 bases between. The CDR3 sequence is CASSQEGWRGGAFF. The CDR3 DNA reads as TGTGCCAGCAGCCAAGAAGGGTGGAGGGGTGGTGCTTTCTTT. The variable domain in full, completed from reference TRBV14 and TRBJ1-1, reads EAGVTQFPSHSVIEKGQTVTLRCDPISGHDNLYWYRRVMGKEIKFLLHFVKESKQDESGMPNNRFLAERTGGTYSTLKVQPAELEDSGVYFCASSQEGWRGGAFFGQGTRLTVV.

CDR3 DNA sequence: TGTGCCAGCAGCGCCCAGGACACTGAAGCTTTCTTT. Translation: CASSAQDTEAFF. The chain links TRBV9 to TRBJ1-1, with no clear D. V lost 3 bases and J 3 bases, leaving 6 bases between the germline ends. The CDR3 runs to 12 residues. Germline-derived CDR1 and CDR2 are SGDLS and YYNGEE.

This clone was detected only once. The chain uses TRBV30 and TRBJ1-5; 7 nucleotides agree with TRBD1. The CDR3 runs to 15 residues. V dropped 2 bases and J dropped 7; count of bases not matched to a gene: 11. From germline, CDR1 is GTSNPN and CDR2 SVGIG (reference sequence). The CDR3 loop is CAWSSPGTVDQPQHF. The CDR3, as DNA: TGTGCCTGGAGTTCCCCCGGGACAGTGGACCAGCCCCAGCATTTT.

The chain couples TRBV5-1 to TRBJ1-1; tentative D call: TRBD1 (5 bases). Germline V lookup: CDR1 SGHRS, CDR2 YFSETQ. This CDR3 contains 15 residues. V lost 2 bases and J 0 bases, leaving 11 bases between the germline ends. The CDR3 here is CASSLGATLNTEAFF. In DNA, the CDR3 is TGCGCCAGCAGCTTAGGGGCCACCCTGAACACTGAAGCTTTCTTT.

This rearrangement joins TRBV6-7 to TRBJ2-2; the D gene is possibly TRBD1 (5 bases). TRBV6-7 is an ORF, and what it does is uncertain. This CDR3 is built from 15 residues. Between the trimmed V and J ends, which lost 8 bases and 1 base, there was a span of 14 bases. CDR3 nucleotides: TGTGCCAGCCCCGGGTTCCAGGGGAACACCGGGGAGCTGTTTTTT. The encoded protein is CASPGFQGNTGELFF.

V usage is TRBV10-1 and J usage is TRBJ2-2; TRBD1 matches 8 bases. There are 13 residues in the CDR3. With V trimmed by 4 bases and J by 5 bases, 0 bases remained unmatched. Per germline, CDR1 WNHNN and CDR2 SYGVQD (reference sequence). This chain's CDR3 is CASSGQGTGELFF. The CDR3 bases are TGCGCCAGCAGTGGACAGGGGACCGGGGAGCTGTTTTTT.

This chain uses TRBV2 with TRBJ2-1, with D possibly matching TRBD2 (6 bases). The CDR3 is 14 residues long. In germline, CDR1 is SNHLY, CDR2 FYNNEI. The V end was cut by 8 bases, the J end by 2 bases, with 13 bases between. CDR3 DNA sequence: TGTGCCAGCGTTCGGACTATTACCTACAATGAGCAGTTCTTC. Protein sequence: CASVRTITYNEQFF.

Comment on this clone: Other DNA variants within this sample encode the same CDR3. The rearrangement links TRBV7-2 to TRBJ1-4; D is perhaps TRBD1 (5 bases). This CDR3 comprises 13 residues. The V gene's germline CDR1 is SGHTA and CDR2 FQGNSA. With 8 bases removed from V and 8 bases from J, the gap between germline ends came to 15 bases. In nucleotides, the CDR3 is TGTGCCAGCCGAAGGCAGGGAGGCGAAAAACTGTTTTTT. It encodes CASRRQGGEKLFF.

The chain recombines TRBV2 with TRBJ1-1; 7 nucleotides align to TRBD1. V gave up 11 bases and J gave up 4 bases; unmatched junction bases: 13. Germline assignment: CDR1 SNHLY and CDR2 FYNNEI. The CDR3 length is 14 residues. The CDR3 DNA is TGTGCCGGGTCCTCTTACAGGGGCTCCACTGAAGCTTTCTTT. Translated: CAGSSYRGSTEAFF.

V and J are TRBV18 and TRBJ2-7; TRBD2 matches 13 bases. Germline V lookup: CDR1 KGHSH, CDR2 LQKENI. With V trimmed by 6 bases and J by 0 bases, 14 bases remained unmatched. This CDR3 contains 19 residues. CDR3 DNA: TGTGCCAGCTCTCACACCCCGGGACTAGCGGGAAAATCCTCCTACGAGCAGTACTTC. Translation: CASSHTPGLAGKSSYEQYF. Full variable domain (missing parts from reference TRBV18 and TRBJ2-7): NAGVMQNPRHLVRRRGQEARLRCSPMKGHSHVYWYRQLPEEGLKFMVYLQKENIIDESGMPKERFSAEFPKEGPSILRIQQVVRGDSAAYFCASSHTPGLAGKSSYEQYFGPGTRLTVT.

The J gene is TRBJ1-5, the V gene TRBV27; possibly TRBD1 for D (6 bases). The CDR3 extends over 15 amino acids. Trimming removed 6 bases from V and 6 bases from J, with 18 bases in between. Per the germline V gene, CDR1 is MNHEY and CDR2 is SMNVEV (reference sequence). CDR3 DNA sequence: TGTGCCAGCAGCTTTTTGGCGGGGGCGAGTCAGCCCCAGCATTTT. Its translation: CASSFLAGASQPQHF.

The chain combines TRBV14 with TRBJ1-1, with 8 bases identical to TRBD1. Germline CDR1 reads SGHDN; CDR2 reads FVKESK. The CDR3 is made up of 16 amino acids. The V and J ends lost 3 bases and 0 bases, in that order; junction bases with no gene match: 6. The CDR3 reads CASSHRGPVVNTEAFF. CDR3 nucleotides: TGTGCCAGCAGCCACAGGGGGCCGGTGGTGAACACTGAAGCTTTCTTT. Supplemented by reference TRBV14 and TRBJ1-1, the full variable domain reads EAGVTQFPSHSVIEKGQTVTLRCDPISGHDNLYWYRRVMGKEIKFLLHFVKESKQDESGMPNNRFLAERTGGTYSTLKVQPAELEDSGVYFCASSHRGPVVNTEAFFGQGTRLTVV.

This chain connects TRBV19 to TRBJ1-1, with TRBD1 matching over 11 bases. Looked up from germline, CDR1 is LNHDA and CDR2 is SQIVND (reference sequence). CDR3 length equals 15 residues. V shed 4 bases, J shed 6 bases, and the junction held 7 bases outside the gene matches. The CDR3 DNA reads as TGTGCCAGTAGTAGGACAGGGGGCAGAAGGGCTGAAGCTTTCTTT. Its translation: CASSRTGGRRAEAFF.